The 24 T cell receptor beta chains below were found in one sample sequenced in a study of CD8 T cells in ankylosing spondylitis. Study results and caveats: Apparently characteristic of ankylosing spondylitis blood was a TCR beta motif (fewer than ten highly homologous variants).

These receptors have no identified antigens. A single record per CDR3 protein comes from TCRdb applying MiXCR to the 5' RACE reads. The sample shows approximately 500,000 distinct CDR3 sequences, over 9.5% of them seen only once. Sequenced: blood, either unsorted or a sorted T cell fraction (not recorded which). Every receptor here comes from a male donor with ankylosing spondylitis.

This clonotype was observed at least ten times. This chain joins TRBV5-1 and TRBJ2-3; TRBD1 is a possible D gene (5 bases). CDR3 length: 14 residues. The germline gives CDR1 SGHRS, CDR2 YFSETQ. Trimming shortened V by 4 bases and J by 4 bases, and 13 bases separated the two germline ends. The CDR3 coding sequence is TGCGCCAGCAGCGATCCTCAGGGTTCAGATACGCAGTATTTT. Its protein product is CASSDPQGSDTQYF.

This clonotype has a count of ten or more. This chain uses TRBV11-2 with TRBJ2-1; the match to TRBD2 covers 11 bases. There are 17 residues in the CDR3. With V trimmed by 5 bases and J by 11 bases, 17 bases remained unmatched. The germline CDR1 and CDR2 sequences are SGHAT and FQNNGV. Here the CDR3 DNA reads TGTGCCAGCAGCGTCCAACCGGGACTAGCGGCCCAACTTAAGCAGTTCTTC. Translated: CASSVQPGLAAQLKQFF.

This clonotype was seen more than once but under ten times. The V gene is TRBV27, the J gene TRBJ1-1, with D perhaps TRBD1 (6 bases). Germline CDR1 is MNHEY and CDR2 is SMNVEV (reference sequence). This CDR3 comprises 17 residues. Trimming pared 6 bases from V and 3 bases from J, leaving 23 bases between. CDR3 protein: CASSHEGGRSIDTEAFF. As DNA, the CDR3 is TGTGCCAGCAGCCATGAGGGGGGGCGATCAATAGACACTGAAGCTTTCTTT.

This clonotype was counted only a few times. The V and J genes are TRBV5-1 and TRBJ2-3, with 7 bases aligning to TRBD1. The CDR3 has 16 residues. The V gene end was trimmed by 2 bases and the J gene end by 2 bases; junction bases not matched to a gene: 8. Germline CDR1 is SGHRS and CDR2 is YFSETQ. This CDR3 is CASSFTGVTFTDTQYF. For the CDR3, the DNA is TGCGCCAGCAGCTTCACAGGGGTCACCTTCACAGATACGCAGTATTTT.

This chain joins TRBV29-1 and TRBJ2-3; 12 positions match TRBD2. The CDR3 has 17 amino acids. CDR1 and CDR2 from the germline V gene are SQVTM and ANQGSEA. V lost 2 bases, J lost 4 bases, and 10 bases stayed unmatched. CDR3 protein: CSVEKTSGRVGADTQYF. The CDR3 DNA reads as TGCAGCGTTGAAAAGACTAGCGGGAGAGTGGGGGCAGATACGCAGTATTTT.

J is TRBJ2-7 and V is TRBV11-2, with D possibly matching TRBD1 (6 bases). V was shortened by 3 bases and J by 5 bases, with 14 bases between the two germline ends. The CDR3 spans 14 residues. From germline, CDR1 is SGHAT and CDR2 FQNNGV. The CDR3 coding sequence is TGTGCCAGCAGCTTGTTGCAGGGGCGCGACGAGCAGTACTTC. Amino acids: CASSLLQGRDEQYF.

This clonotype was counted a few times. The chain recombines TRBV24-1 with TRBJ2-6, with D perhaps matching TRBD1 or TRBD2 (5 bases each). This CDR3 comprises 15 residues. V shed 2 bases and J shed 9 bases, with 13 bases lying between them. Germline V gives CDR1 KGHDR, CDR2 SFDVKD. DNA of the CDR3: TGTGCCACCAGTGATTCGACAGACTACTACAACGTCCTGACTTTC. Translated, it gives CATSDSTDYYNVLTF.

This clonotype came up many times. V gene TRBV20-1 combines with J gene TRBJ1-2, with 10 bases identical to TRBD1. Germline assignment: CDR1 DFQATT and CDR2 SNEGSKA (reference sequence). This CDR3 is built from 15 residues. With 3 bases clipped from V and 3 bases from J, the junction kept 7 bases outside the gene matches. CDR3 sequence reads: CSASGTGASYYGYTF. In nucleotides, the CDR3 is TGCAGTGCTAGTGGGACAGGGGCCTCCTACTATGGCTACACCTTC.

V gene TRBV6-1 combines with J gene TRBJ2-1, with 12 bases matching TRBD2. The CDR3 spans 16 residues. CDR1 is MNHNS, CDR2 SASEGT, per germline. The trim removed 0 bases at V and 7 bases at J, leaving 4 bases unmatched. CDR3 sequence: CASSEASLAGGNEQFF. CDR3 in DNA: TGTGCCAGCAGTGAAGCGAGTCTAGCGGGAGGGAATGAGCAGTTCTTC.

The J gene is TRBJ2-1, the V gene TRBV18; 8 positions match TRBD1. CDR3 length: 14 amino acids. Germline lookup yields CDR1 KGHSH and CDR2 LQKENI. With V trimmed by 2 bases and J by 9 bases, 6 bases remained unmatched. This CDR3 is CASSPETGVSEQFF. Written as DNA, the CDR3 is TGTGCCAGCTCACCAGAGACAGGGGTTAGTGAGCAGTTCTTC.

This chain joins TRBV20-1 and TRBJ2-1; 8 bases map to TRBD2. This CDR3 has 15 amino acids. Germline assignment: CDR1 DFQATT and CDR2 SNEGSKA (reference sequence). Losses at the gene ends were 4 bases for V and 4 bases for J; bases not matched to a gene: 9. The CDR3: CSANRGASGYNEQFF. The CDR3 DNA sequence: TGCAGTGCTAACCGAGGGGCTAGCGGGTACAATGAGCAGTTCTTC.

V and J are TRBV20-1 and TRBJ2-1, with TRBD1 matching 8 bases. Trimming cost V 5 bases and J 9 bases; bases outside gene matches: 9. In germline, CDR1 is DFQATT, CDR2 SNEGSKA (reference sequence). The CDR3 sequence is 13 residues long. In nucleotides, the CDR3 is TGCAGTGCTCTTGTACAGGGGGTCGGTGAGCAGTTCTTC. Its translation: CSALVQGVGEQFF.

This clonotype was seen only a few times. The chain couples TRBV20-1 to TRBJ2-1, with 10 bases that match TRBD2. Per germline, CDR1 DFQATT and CDR2 SNEGSKA (reference sequence). The CDR3 length is 16 residues. Trimming at V came to 0 bases and at J to 4 bases, leaving 6 bases not matched to a gene. CDR3 sequence: CSARDLRTSGYNEQFF. The CDR3 DNA sequence: TGCAGTGCTAGAGATCTCAGGACTAGCGGTTACAATGAGCAGTTCTTC.

This clonotype was recorded a few times. This chain uses TRBV10-3 with TRBJ2-5; D possibly matches TRBD1 or TRBD2 (5 bases each). Germline V gene data show CDR1 as ENHRY and CDR2 as SYGVKD. The CDR3 is made up of 17 amino acids. The ends were cut back, 2 bases at V and 1 base at J, with 17 bases in the middle. The CDR3 loop reads CAISERMGESSQETQYF. The CDR3 DNA follows: TGTGCCATCAGTGAGAGGATGGGGGAGTCCTCCCAAGAGACCCAGTACTTC.

The chain employs TRBV5-1 and TRBJ2-3; 7 positions match TRBD1. Germline CDR1 SGHRS, CDR2 YFSETQ. After removal of 2 bases from V and 0 bases from J, the junction contained 3 bases not matched to a gene. This CDR3 has 15 amino acids. CDR3 bases: TGCGCCAGCAGCTTTGACAGGGCAAGCACAGATACGCAGTATTTT. This translates into CASSFDRASTDTQYF.

The rearrangement joins TRBV9 to TRBJ1-1; TRBD1 might be the D (5 bases). Looked up from germline, CDR1 is SGDLS and CDR2 is YYNGEE. V was pared by 0 bases and J by 8 bases, with 11 bases between. This CDR3 comprises 13 residues. CDR3 region: CASSVEQGGEAFF. In DNA, the CDR3 is TGTGCCAGCAGCGTAGAGCAGGGTGGGGAAGCTTTCTTT.

This clonotype has ten or more counts. V usage is TRBV2 and J usage is TRBJ1-3, with 7 bases that match TRBD1. The CDR3 extends over 16 amino acids. V shed 7 bases and J 2 bases; nucleotides not matched to a gene: 11. The germline CDR1 and CDR2 sequences are SNHLY and FYNNEI. CDR3 DNA sequence: TGTGCCAGCACCCTCGACAGGGTACTCGCTGGAAACACCATATATTTT. This gives the protein CASTLDRVLAGNTIYF. The whole variable domain, filled in from reference TRBV2 and TRBJ1-3, reads EPEVTQTPSHQVTQMGQEVILRCVPISNHLYFYWYRQILGQKVEFLVSFYNNEISEKSEIFDDQFSVERPDGSNFTLKIRSTKLEDSAMYFCASTLDRVLAGNTIYFGEGSWLTVV.

V gene TRBV25-1 combines with J gene TRBJ2-5, with 12 nucleotides matching TRBD1. CDR1 and CDR2 from the germline V gene are MGHDK and SYGVNS. The CDR3 has 16 amino acids. V lost 2 bases to trimming and J lost 3 bases; unmatched junction nucleotides: 4. The CDR3 DNA is TGTGCCAGCAGTGAAGTTGGGACAGGGGGCGAAGAGACCCAGTACTTC. It specifies CASSEVGTGGEETQYF. Complete variable domain (other parts from reference TRBV25-1 and TRBJ2-5): EADIYQTPRYLVIGTGKKITLECSQTMGHDKMYWYQQDPGMELHLIHYSYGVNSTEKGDLSSESTVSRIRTEHFPLTLESARPSHTSQYLCASSEVGTGGEETQYFGPGTRLLVL.

The rearrangement links TRBV12-3 or TRBV12-4 to TRBJ2-5; D perhaps matches TRBD2 (6 bases). The CDR3 totals 15 residues. Trimming left V 10 bases short and J 2 bases short, with 20 bases between. The CDR3 coding sequence is TGTGCCACCGGAGTAGCGGCCTACCCACAAGAGACCCAGTACTTC. This gives the protein CATGVAAYPQETQYF.

The chain employs TRBV3-1 and TRBJ2-1; 11 nucleotides agree with TRBD2. The CDR3 is made up of 15 amino acids. The trim removed 1 base at V and 8 bases at J, leaving 4 bases unmatched. Germline CDR1 reads LGHDT; CDR2 reads YNNKEL (reference sequence). The CDR3 is CASSQGFSGGDEQFF. CDR3 nucleotides: TGTGCCAGCAGCCAAGGTTTTAGCGGGGGGGATGAGCAGTTCTTC.

The V call is TRBV9, the J call TRBJ2-7, with D unresolved. The germline V gene has CDR1 SGDLS and CDR2 YYNGEE. V was cut by 4 bases and J by 5 bases, with 10 bases left in between. The CDR3 consists of 12 residues. CDR3 region: CASSPRLHEQYF. DNA for the CDR3: TGTGCCAGCAGCCCCCGACTGCACGAGCAGTACTTC.

At least ten counts were recorded for this clonotype. The chain carries TRBV29-1 and TRBJ1-1, with no clear D. Trimming cost V 4 bases and J 1 base, with 7 bases left between them. This CDR3 is 12 amino acids long. The germline CDR1 and CDR2 sequences are SQVTM and ANQGSEA. The chain's CDR3 is CSVVYGNTEAFF. The CDR3 nucleotides read TGCAGCGTTGTGTACGGGAACACTGAAGCTTTCTTT.

J is TRBJ1-1 and V is TRBV27, with a possible D match to TRBD1 (6 bases). This CDR3 is built from 14 residues. V was shortened by 6 bases and J by 4 bases, with 15 bases between the two germline ends. The germline V gene encodes CDR1 MNHEY and CDR2 SMNVEV (reference sequence). CDR3 coding DNA: TGTGCCAGCAGCCACGGACAGATAAGCACTGAAGCTTTCTTT. This codes for CASSHGQISTEAFF.

The chain recombines TRBV2 with TRBJ2-1; 9 bases match TRBD1. This CDR3 is built from 11 residues. Looked up from germline, CDR1 is SNHLY and CDR2 is FYNNEI. V lost 6 bases, J lost 9 bases, and 0 bases stayed unmatched. In nucleotides, the CDR3 is TGTGCCAGCAGGGGACAGGGTGAGCAGTTCTTC. As protein: CASRGQGEQFF.